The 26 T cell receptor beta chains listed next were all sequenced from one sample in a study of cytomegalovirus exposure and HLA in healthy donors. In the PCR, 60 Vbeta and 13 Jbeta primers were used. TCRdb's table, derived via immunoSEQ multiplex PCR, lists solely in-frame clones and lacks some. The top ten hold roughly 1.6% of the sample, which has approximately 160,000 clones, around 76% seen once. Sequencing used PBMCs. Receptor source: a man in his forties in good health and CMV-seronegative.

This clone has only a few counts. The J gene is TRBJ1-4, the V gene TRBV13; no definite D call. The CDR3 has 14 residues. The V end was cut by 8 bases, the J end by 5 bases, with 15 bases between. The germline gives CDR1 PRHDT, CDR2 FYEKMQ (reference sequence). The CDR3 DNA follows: TGTGCCAGCGCCACCGGAGACGCCAATGAAAAACTGTTTTTT. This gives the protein CASATGDANEKLFF. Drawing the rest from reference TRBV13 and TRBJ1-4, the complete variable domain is AAGVIQSPRHLIKEKRETATLKCYPIPRHDTVYWYQQGPGQDPQFLISFYEKMQSDKGSIPDRFSAQQFSDYHSELNMSSLELGDSALYFCASATGDANEKLFFGSGTQLSVL.

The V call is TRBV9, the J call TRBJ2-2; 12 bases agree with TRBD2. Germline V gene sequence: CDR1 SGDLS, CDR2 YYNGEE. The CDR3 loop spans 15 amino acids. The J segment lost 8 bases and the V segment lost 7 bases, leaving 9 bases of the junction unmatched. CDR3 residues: CASGLAGGYEGELFF. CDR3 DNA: TGTGCCAGCGGCCTAGCGGGAGGGTATGAGGGGGAGCTGTTTTTT.

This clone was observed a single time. DNA for the CDR3: TGCGCCAGCAGCCGCCCAACTAGCGGGTTAGCTGTGGATGAGCAGTTCTTC. This sequence encodes CASSRPTSGLAVDEQFF. The V gene is TRBV5-1, the J gene TRBJ2-1; 9 bases map to TRBD2. CDR1 and CDR2 (germline): SGHRS, YFSETQ. There are 17 residues in the CDR3. V was pared by 4 bases and J by 8 bases, with 16 bases of the junction left unmatched.

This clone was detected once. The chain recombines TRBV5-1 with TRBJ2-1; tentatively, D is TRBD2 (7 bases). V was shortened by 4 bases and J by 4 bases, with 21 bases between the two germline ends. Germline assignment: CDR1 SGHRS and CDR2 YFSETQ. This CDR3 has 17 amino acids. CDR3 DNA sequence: TGCGCCAGCAGCCCCACCGGCGGGGGCGGACATTACAATGAGCAGTTCTTC. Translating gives CASSPTGGGGHYNEQFF.

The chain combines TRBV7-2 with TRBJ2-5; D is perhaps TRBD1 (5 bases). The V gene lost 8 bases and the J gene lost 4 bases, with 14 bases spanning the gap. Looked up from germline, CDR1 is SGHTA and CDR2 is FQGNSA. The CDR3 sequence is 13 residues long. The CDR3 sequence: CASGAGFGETQYF. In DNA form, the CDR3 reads TGTGCCAGCGGAGCAGGGTTTGGAGAGACCCAGTACTTC. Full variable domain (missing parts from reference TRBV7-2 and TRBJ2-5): GAGVSQSPSNKVTEKGKDVELRCDPISGHTALYWYRQSLGQGLEFLIYFQGNSAPDKSGLPSDRFSAERTGGSVSTLTIQRTQQEDSAVYLCASGAGFGETQYFGPGTRLLVL.

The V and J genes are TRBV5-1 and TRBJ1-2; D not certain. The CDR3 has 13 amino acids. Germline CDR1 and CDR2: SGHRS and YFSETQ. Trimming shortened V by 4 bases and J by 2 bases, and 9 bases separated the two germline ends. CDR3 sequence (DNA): TGCGCCAGCAGCCGCCGGGAGAACTATGGCTACACCTTC. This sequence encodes CASSRRENYGYTF.

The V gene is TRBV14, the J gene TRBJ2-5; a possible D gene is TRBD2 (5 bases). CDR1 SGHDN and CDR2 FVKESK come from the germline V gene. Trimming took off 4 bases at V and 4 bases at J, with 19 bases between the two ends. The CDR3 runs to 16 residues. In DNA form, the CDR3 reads TGTGCCAGCAGCCCCCCGAGGAGCGGAAGAGGAGAGACCCAGTACTTC. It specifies CASSPPRSGRGETQYF.

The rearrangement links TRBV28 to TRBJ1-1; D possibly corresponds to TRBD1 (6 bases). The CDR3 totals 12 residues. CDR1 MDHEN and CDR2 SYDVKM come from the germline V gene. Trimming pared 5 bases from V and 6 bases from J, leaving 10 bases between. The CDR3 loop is CASSPGESEAFF. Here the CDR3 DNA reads TGTGCCAGCAGTCCAGGGGAATCTGAAGCTTTCTTT. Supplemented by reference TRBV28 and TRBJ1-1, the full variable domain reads DVKVTQSSRYLVKRTGEKVFLECVQDMDHENMFWYRQDPGLGLRLIYFSYDVKMKEKGDIPEGYSVSREKKERFSLILESASTNQTSMYLCASSPGESEAFFGQGTRLTVV.

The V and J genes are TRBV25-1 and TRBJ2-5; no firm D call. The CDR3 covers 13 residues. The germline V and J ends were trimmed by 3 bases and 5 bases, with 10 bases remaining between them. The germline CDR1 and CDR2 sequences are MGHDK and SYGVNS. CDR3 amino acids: CASSDFGWETQYF. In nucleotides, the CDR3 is TGTGCCAGCAGTGATTTTGGCTGGGAGACCCAGTACTTC. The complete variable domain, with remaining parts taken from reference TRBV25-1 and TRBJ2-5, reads EADIYQTPRYLVIGTGKKITLECSQTMGHDKMYWYQQDPGMELHLIHYSYGVNSTEKGDLSSESTVSRIRTEHFPLTLESARPSHTSQYLCASSDFGWETQYFGPGTRLLVL.

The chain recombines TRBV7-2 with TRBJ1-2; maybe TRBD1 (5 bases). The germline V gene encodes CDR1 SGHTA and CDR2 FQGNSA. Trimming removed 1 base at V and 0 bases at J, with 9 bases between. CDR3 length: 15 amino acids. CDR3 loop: CASSLGQGTNYGYTF. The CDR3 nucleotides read TGTGCCAGCAGCTTAGGGCAGGGTACTAACTATGGCTACACCTTC.

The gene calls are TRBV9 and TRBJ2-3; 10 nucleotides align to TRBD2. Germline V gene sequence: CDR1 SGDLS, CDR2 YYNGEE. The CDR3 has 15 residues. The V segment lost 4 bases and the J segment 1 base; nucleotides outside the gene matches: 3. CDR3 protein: CASSTSGTGTDTQYF. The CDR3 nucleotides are TGTGCCAGCAGCACTAGCGGGACTGGCACAGATACGCAGTATTTT.

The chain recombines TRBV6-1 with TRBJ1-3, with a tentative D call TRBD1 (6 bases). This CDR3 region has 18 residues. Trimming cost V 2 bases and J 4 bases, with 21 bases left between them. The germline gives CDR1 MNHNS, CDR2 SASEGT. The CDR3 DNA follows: TGTGCCAGCAGTGAAACTAGTAACAGGGAAGTTCCGGGAAACACCATATATTTT. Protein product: CASSETSNREVPGNTIYF.

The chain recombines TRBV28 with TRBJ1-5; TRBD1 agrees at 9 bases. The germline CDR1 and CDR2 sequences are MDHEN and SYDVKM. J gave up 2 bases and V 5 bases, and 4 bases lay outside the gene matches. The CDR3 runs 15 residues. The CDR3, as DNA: TGTGCCAGCAGTGAGCGGACAGGGGGCAATCAGCCCCAGCATTTT. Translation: CASSERTGGNQPQHF.

The CDR3 sequence: CASTVPGKSGELFF. DNA of the CDR3: TGTGCCAGCACAGTGCCGGGAAAGAGCGGGGAGCTGTTTTTT. The rearrangement uses TRBV6-1 and TRBJ2-2; D may be TRBD2 (5 bases). The length of the CDR3 is 14 residues. From germline, CDR1 is MNHNS and CDR2 SASEGT. Trimming cost V 7 bases and J 7 bases, with 16 bases left between them.

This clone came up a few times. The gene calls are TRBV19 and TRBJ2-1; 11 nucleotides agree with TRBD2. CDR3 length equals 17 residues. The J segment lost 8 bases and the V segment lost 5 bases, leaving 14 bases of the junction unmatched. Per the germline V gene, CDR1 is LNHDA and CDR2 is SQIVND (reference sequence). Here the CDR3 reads CASSDHDEPGLADEQFF. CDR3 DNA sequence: TGTGCCAGTAGTGACCATGATGAACCGGGACTAGCGGATGAGCAGTTCTTC.

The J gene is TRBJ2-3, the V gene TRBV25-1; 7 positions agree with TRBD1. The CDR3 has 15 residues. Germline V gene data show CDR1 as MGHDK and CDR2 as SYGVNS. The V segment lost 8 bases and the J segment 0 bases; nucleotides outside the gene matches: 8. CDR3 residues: CASARQGTSTDTQYF. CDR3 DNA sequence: TGTGCCAGCGCTCGACAGGGAACGAGCACAGATACGCAGTATTTT.

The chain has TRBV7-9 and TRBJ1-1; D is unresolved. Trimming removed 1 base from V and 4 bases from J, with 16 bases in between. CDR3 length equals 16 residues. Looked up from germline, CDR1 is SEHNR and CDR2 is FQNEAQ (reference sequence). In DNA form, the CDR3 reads TGTGCCAGCAGCTTAGGAAGGCAAACTAGCGGCACTGAAGCTTTCTTT. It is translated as CASSLGRQTSGTEAFF.

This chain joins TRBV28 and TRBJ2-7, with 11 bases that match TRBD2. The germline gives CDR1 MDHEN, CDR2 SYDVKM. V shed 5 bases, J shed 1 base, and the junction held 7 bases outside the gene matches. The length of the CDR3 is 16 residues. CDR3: CASSLGLAGKSYEQYF. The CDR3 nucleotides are TGTGCCAGCAGTCTAGGACTAGCGGGTAAATCCTACGAGCAGTACTTC. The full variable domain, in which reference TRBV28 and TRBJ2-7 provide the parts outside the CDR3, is DVKVTQSSRYLVKRTGEKVFLECVQDMDHENMFWYRQDPGLGLRLIYFSYDVKMKEKGDIPEGYSVSREKKERFSLILESASTNQTSMYLCASSLGLAGKSYEQYFGPGTRLTVT.

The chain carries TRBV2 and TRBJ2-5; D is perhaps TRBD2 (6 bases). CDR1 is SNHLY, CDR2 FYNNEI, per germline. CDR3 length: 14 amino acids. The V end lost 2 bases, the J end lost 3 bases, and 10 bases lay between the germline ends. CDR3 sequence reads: CASSESGPKETQYF. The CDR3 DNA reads TGTGCCAGCAGTGAAAGCGGGCCGAAAGAGACCCAGTACTTC.

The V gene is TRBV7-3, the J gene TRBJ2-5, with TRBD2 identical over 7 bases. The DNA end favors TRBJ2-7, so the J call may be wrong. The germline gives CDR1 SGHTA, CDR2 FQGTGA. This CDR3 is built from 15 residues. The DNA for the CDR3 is TGTGCCAGCAGCGCCCACCCCGGACTAGTCTACGAGCAGTACTTC. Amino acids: CASSAHPGLVYEQYF.

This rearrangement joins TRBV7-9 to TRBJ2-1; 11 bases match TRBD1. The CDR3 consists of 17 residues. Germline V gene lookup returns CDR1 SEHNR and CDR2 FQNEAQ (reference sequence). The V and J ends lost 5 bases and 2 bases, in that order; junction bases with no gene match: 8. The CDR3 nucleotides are TGTGCCAGCAGCCCGGACAGGGGGCTCATTCCCTACAATGAGCAGTTCTTC. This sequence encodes CASSPDRGLIPYNEQFF. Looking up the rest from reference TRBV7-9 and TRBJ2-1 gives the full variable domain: DTGVSQNPRHKITKRGQNVTFRCDPISEHNRLYWYRQTLGQGPEFLTYFQNEAQLEKSRLLSDRFSAERPKGSFSTLEIQRTEQGDSAMYLCASSPDRGLIPYNEQFFGPGTRLTVL.

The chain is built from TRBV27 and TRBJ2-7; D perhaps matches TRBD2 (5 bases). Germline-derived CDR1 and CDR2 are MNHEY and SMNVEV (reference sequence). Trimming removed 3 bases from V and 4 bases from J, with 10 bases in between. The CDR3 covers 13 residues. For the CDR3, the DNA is TGTGCCAGCAGTTTTACGGGGAGTTACGAGCAGTACTTC. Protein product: CASSFTGSYEQYF.

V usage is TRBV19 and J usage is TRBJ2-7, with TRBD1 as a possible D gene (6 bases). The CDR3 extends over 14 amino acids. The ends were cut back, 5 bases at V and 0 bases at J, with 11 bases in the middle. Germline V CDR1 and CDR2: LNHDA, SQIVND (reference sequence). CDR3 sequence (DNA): TGTGCCAGTAGTGGACCACAGGGCTCCTACGAGCAGTACTTC. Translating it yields CASSGPQGSYEQYF.

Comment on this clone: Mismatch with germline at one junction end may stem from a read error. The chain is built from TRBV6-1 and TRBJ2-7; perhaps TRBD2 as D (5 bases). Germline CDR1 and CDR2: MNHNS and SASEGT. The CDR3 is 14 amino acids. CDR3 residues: CASSKARRSGEQYF. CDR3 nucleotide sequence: TGTGCCAGCAGTAAAGCCAGGAGGTCCGGCGAGCAGTACTTC.

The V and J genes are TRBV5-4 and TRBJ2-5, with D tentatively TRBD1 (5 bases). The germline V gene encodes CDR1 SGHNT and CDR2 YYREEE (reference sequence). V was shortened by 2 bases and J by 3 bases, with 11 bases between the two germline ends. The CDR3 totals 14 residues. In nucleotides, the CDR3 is TGTGCCAGCAGCTTCAACAGGAGAGAAGAGACCCAGTACTTC. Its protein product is CASSFNRREETQYF.

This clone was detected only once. The CDR3 here is CSVSVGVTDTQYF. In DNA, the CDR3 is TGCAGCGTTTCGGTCGGAGTCACAGATACGCAGTATTTT. The genes are TRBV29-1 and TRBJ2-3; no definite D call. The germline V gene encodes CDR1 SQVTM and CDR2 ANQGSEA. This CDR3 has 13 residues. V lost 5 bases and J 2 bases, leaving 11 bases between the germline ends.